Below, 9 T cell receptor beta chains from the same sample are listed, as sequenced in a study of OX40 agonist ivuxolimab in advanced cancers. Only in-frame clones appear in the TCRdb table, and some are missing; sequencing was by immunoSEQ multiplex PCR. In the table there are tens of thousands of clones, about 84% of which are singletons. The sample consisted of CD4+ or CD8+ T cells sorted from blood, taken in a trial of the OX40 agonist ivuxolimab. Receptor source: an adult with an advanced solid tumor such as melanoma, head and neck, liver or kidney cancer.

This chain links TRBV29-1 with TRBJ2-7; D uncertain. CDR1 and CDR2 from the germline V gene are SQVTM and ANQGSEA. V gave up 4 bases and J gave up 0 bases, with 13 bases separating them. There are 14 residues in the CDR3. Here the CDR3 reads CSVGVRHGSYEQYF. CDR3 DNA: TGCAGCGTTGGCGTACGGCATGGCTCCTACGAGCAGTACTTC.

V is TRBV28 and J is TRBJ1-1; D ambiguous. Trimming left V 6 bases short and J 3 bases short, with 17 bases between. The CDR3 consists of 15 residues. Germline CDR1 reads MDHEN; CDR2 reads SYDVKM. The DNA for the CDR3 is TGTGCCAGCAGCCATACGCTGGACGGGGACACTGAAGCTTTCTTT. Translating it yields CASSHTLDGDTEAFF.

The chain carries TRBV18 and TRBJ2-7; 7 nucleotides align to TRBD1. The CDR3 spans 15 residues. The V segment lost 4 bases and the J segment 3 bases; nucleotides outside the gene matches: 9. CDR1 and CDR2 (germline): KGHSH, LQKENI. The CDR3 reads CASSQNEGALYEQYF. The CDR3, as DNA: TGTGCCAGCTCACAAAATGAGGGGGCTCTCTACGAGCAGTACTTC.

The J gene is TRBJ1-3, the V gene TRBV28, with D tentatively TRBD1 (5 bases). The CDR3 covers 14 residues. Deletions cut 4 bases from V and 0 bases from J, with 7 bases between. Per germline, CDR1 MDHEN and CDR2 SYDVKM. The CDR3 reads CASSSRVSGNTIYF. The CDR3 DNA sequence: TGTGCCAGCAGTTCCAGGGTCTCTGGAAACACCATATATTTT.

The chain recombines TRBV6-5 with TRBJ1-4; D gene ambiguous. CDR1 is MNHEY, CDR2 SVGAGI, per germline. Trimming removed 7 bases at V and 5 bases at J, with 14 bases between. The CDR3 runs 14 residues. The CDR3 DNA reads TGTGCCAGCACCACCCCGGGGTCCAATGAAAAACTGTTTTTT. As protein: CASTTPGSNEKLFF.

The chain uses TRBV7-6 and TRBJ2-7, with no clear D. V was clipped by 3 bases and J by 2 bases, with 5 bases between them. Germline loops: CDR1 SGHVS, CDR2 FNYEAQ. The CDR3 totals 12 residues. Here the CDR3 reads CASSLDPYEQYF. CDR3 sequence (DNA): TGTGCCAGCAGCTTGGACCCCTACGAGCAGTACTTC.

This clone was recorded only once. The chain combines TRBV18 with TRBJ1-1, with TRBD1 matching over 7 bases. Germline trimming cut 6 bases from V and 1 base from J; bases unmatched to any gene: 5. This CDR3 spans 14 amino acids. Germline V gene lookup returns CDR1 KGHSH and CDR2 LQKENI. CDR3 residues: CASSPGTANTEAFF. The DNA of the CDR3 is TGTGCCAGCTCGCCCGGGACAGCGAACACTGAAGCTTTCTTT.

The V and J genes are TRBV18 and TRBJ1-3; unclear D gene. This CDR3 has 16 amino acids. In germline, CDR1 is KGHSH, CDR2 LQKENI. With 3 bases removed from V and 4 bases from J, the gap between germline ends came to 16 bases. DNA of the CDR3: TGTGCCAGCTCACCCAAAACGGCCTTTAGGGGAAACACCATATATTTT. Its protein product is CASSPKTAFRGNTIYF.

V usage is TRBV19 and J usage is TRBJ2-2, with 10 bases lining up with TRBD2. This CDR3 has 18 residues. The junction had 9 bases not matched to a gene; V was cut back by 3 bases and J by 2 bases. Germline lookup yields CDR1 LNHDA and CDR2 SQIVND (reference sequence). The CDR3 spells CASSMGPAGGPNTGELFF. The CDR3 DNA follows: TGTGCCAGTAGTATGGGCCCAGCGGGGGGGCCAAACACCGGGGAGCTGTTTTTT.